These 8 T cell receptor beta chains came from one sample sequenced in a study of T cells in Graves' hyperthyroidism and ophthalmopathy. RNA transcripts provided the source from which TCR beta CDR3 regions were amplified. First-round RT-PCR targeting the TCR CDR3 was performed with the HTBI primer set. One entry per CDR3 protein, called by TCRdb with MiXCR from the multiplex PCR reads. There are 600,000 to 800,000 distinct CDR3 sequences in the sample; just over 35% occur only once, and less than 35% lies in the top ten. The source material was blood. These receptors were taken from a woman aged 40 to 49 with Graves' hyperthyroidism.

This clonotype was detected ten times or more. The chain recombines TRBV20-1 with TRBJ2-7, with TRBD2 matching over 7 bases. Germline V CDR1 and CDR2: DFQATT, SNEGSKA (reference sequence). The J segment lost 9 bases and the V segment lost 3 bases, leaving 14 bases of the junction unmatched. The CDR3 has 14 residues. The CDR3 here is CSASPGTTALLQYF. For the CDR3, the DNA is TGCAGTGCTAGCCCCGGGACTACCGCCCTCTTGCAGTACTTC.

The chain recombines TRBV20-1 with TRBJ1-1; weak D call: TRBD1 (5 bases). Trimming cost V 0 bases and J 1 base, with 12 bases left between them. The V gene's germline CDR1 is DFQATT and CDR2 SNEGSKA (reference sequence). The CDR3 loop spans 15 amino acids. CDR3 DNA: TGCAGTGCTAGAGATCGGTCGGGGACGAACACTGAAGCTTTCTTT. Its protein product is CSARDRSGTNTEAFF.

This clonotype came up once. V usage is TRBV7-2 and J usage is TRBJ2-7; 7 nucleotides line up with TRBD2. The DNA end lines up better with TRBJ2-1; the J call may be wrong. Germline CDR1 SGHTA, CDR2 FQGNSA. The CDR3 loop spans 12 amino acids. In DNA form, the CDR3 reads TGTGCCAGCAGCATCCCGGGAGGTGAGCAGTTCTTC. Translating it yields CASSIPGGEQFF.

Of note for this clonotype: This sequence may be a read error, since a much larger clone differs from it by one base. The chain links TRBV10-3 to TRBJ1-5, with D perhaps matching TRBD1 (6 bases). Trimming pared 3 bases from V and 6 bases from J, leaving 15 bases between. CDR3 size: 15 residues. CDR1 ENHRY and CDR2 SYGVKD come from the germline V gene. In DNA form, the CDR3 reads TGTGCCATCAGTGAAGCGACGGCAGGGGTTCAGCCCCAGCATTTT. Protein product: CAISEATAGVQPQHF.

The chain is built from TRBV2 and TRBJ2-3; D is undetermined. The CDR3 has 15 amino acids. Germline lookup yields CDR1 SNHLY and CDR2 FYNNEI. Trimming stripped 2 bases from V and 2 bases from J, with 11 bases between. The CDR3 reads CASSEQDSYTDTQYF. For the CDR3, the DNA is TGTGCCAGCAGTGAACAAGACTCATACACAGATACGCAGTATTTT.

This clonotype showed up many times. The chain has TRBV19 and TRBJ1-1; D remains unclear. The germline gives CDR1 LNHDA, CDR2 SQIVND (reference sequence). This CDR3 has 10 amino acids. The V end was cut by 8 bases, the J end by 10 bases, with 11 bases between. The CDR3 loop is CASVASAAFF. CDR3 DNA sequence: TGTGCCAGTGTAGCTAGTGCAGCTTTCTTT.

The chain recombines TRBV7-8 with TRBJ2-3; D gene uncertain. The CDR3 is made up of 17 amino acids. Germline CDR1 is SGHVS and CDR2 is FQNEAQ. V shed 3 bases and J shed 3 bases, with 19 bases lying between them. CDR3 sequence reads: CASSFGDLTRQTDTQYF. CDR3 coding DNA: TGTGCCAGCAGCTTTGGCGACCTGACGCGGCAAACAGATACGCAGTATTTT.

Turning to this clonotype: A read error may be the cause here, since a much bigger clone is one base away. The conserved phenylalanine or tryptophan normally closing the CDR3 is absent here, so this likely arose from a read error. The genes are TRBV7-2 and TRBJ2-7, with D perhaps matching TRBD1 or TRBD2 (5 bases each). From germline, CDR1 is SGHTA and CDR2 FQGNSA. The V end lost 2 bases, the J end lost 3 bases, and 14 bases lay between the germline ends. This CDR3 region has 15 residues. CDR3 sequence reads: CASSLSEGPVYEQYL. In DNA form, the CDR3 reads TGTGCCAGCAGCTTAAGTGAGGGACCGGTCTACGAGCAGTACCTC.